This passage covers 5 T cell receptor beta chains from one sample sequenced in a study of CD8 T cells in ankylosing spondylitis. Study observations and caveats: Apparently characteristic of ankylosing spondylitis blood was a TCR beta motif (fewer than ten highly homologous variants).

No antigens are known for them. TCRdb re-analysed the 5' RACE reads in MiXCR, keeping a single row per CDR3 protein. This sample has 700,000 or so distinct CDR3 sequences, with roughly 20% found just once. Sample: blood, either unsorted or a sorted T cell fraction (not recorded which). The receptor set was obtained from a male donor with ankylosing spondylitis.

This clonotype was observed a few times. The V and J genes are TRBV29-1 and TRBJ1-4; 7 positions agree with TRBD1. CDR3 length equals 14 residues. CDR1 and CDR2 (germline): SQVTM, ANQGSEA. After removal of 5 bases from V and 4 bases from J, the junction contained 7 bases not matched to a gene. CDR3 residues: CSVRGTESNEKLFF. The CDR3, as DNA: TGCAGCGTTCGAGGGACAGAAAGTAATGAAAAACTGTTTTTT.

V usage is TRBV9 and J usage is TRBJ2-3; TRBD2 agrees at 13 bases. The trim removed 3 bases at V and 2 bases at J, leaving 9 bases unmatched. The CDR3 sequence is 18 residues long. CDR1 is SGDLS, CDR2 YYNGEE, per germline. Here the CDR3 DNA reads TGTGCCAGCAGCGCCCTTCCGGGACTAGCGGGGTTCACAGATACGCAGTATTTT. This sequence encodes CASSALPGLAGFTDTQYF.

Ten or more counts support this clonotype. The chain carries TRBV27 and TRBJ2-3, with TRBD1 matching over 7 bases. V lost 8 bases to trimming and J lost 3 bases; unmatched junction nucleotides: 8. CDR1 MNHEY and CDR2 SMNVEV come from the germline V gene (reference sequence). The CDR3 has 14 residues. CDR3 region: CASGLNRGTDTQYF. Here the CDR3 DNA reads TGTGCCAGCGGCTTGAACAGGGGAACAGATACGCAGTATTTT.

V gene TRBV6-2 or TRBV6-3 combines with J gene TRBJ2-1; D remains ambiguous. V lost 5 bases and J lost 3, with 8 bases in between. This CDR3 is 13 amino acids long. The germline gives CDR1 MNHEY, CDR2 SVGEGT. The CDR3 is CASSPTLYNEQFF. CDR3 DNA sequence: TGTGCCAGCAGTCCGACTCTCTACAATGAGCAGTTCTTC.

The CDR3 coding sequence is TGTGCCAGCAGCGTAGGACAGGGGGTACCCTACGAGCAGTACTTC. This sequence encodes CASSVGQGVPYEQYF. The V gene is TRBV9, the J gene TRBJ2-7; the match to TRBD1 covers 9 bases. Unmatched junction bases numbered 3, after V lost 0 bases and J lost 2 bases. CDR1 and CDR2 (germline): SGDLS, YYNGEE. This CDR3 contains 15 residues. The complete variable domain, with remaining parts taken from reference TRBV9 and TRBJ2-7, reads DSGVTQTPKHLITATGQRVTLRCSPRSGDLSVYWYQQSLDQGLQFLIQYYNGEERAKGNILERFSAQQFPDLHSELNLSSLELGDSALYFCASSVGQGVPYEQYFGPGTRLTVT.